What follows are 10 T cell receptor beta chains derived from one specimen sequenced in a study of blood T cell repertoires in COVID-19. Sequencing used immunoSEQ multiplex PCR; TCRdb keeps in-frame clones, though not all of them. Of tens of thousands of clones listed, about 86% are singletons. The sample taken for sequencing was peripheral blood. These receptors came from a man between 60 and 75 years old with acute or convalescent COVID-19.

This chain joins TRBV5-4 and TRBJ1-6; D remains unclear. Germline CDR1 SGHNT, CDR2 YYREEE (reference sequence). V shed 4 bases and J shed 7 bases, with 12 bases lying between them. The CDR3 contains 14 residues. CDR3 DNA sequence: TGTGCCAGCAGCCCCAGAACGATCAATTCACCCCTCCACTTT. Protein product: CASSPRTINSPLHF.

The chain's CDR3 is CASSLMTGVEGYTF. CDR3 bases: TGCGCCAGCAGCTTGATGACAGGGGTTGAGGGCTACACCTTC. The rearrangement uses TRBV5-1 and TRBJ1-2, with 8 bases matching TRBD1. The V gene end was trimmed by 1 base and the J gene end by 8 bases; junction bases not matched to a gene: 7. The CDR3 runs to 14 residues. CDR1 is SGHRS, CDR2 YFSETQ, per germline.

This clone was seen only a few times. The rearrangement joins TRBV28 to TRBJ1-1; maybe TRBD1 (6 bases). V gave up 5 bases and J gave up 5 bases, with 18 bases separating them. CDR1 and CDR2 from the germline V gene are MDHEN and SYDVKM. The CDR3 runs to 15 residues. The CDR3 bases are TGTGCCAGCAGTGCCAACCAGGGGCGGGGGACTGAAGCTTTCTTT. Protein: CASSANQGRGTEAFF.

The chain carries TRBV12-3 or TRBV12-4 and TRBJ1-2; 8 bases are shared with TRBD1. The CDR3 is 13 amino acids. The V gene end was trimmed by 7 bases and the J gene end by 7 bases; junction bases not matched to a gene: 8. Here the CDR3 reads CASTLRGPFGYTF. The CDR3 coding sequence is TGTGCCAGCACCCTCAGGGGGCCGTTTGGCTACACCTTC.

The CDR3 DNA is TGTGCCAGTACCACCTCCTGGGGCGGCACGGGTGGCTACACCTTC. Protein sequence: CASTTSWGGTGGYTF. This sequence joins TRBV19 and TRBJ1-2; D possibly corresponds to TRBD1 (5 bases). Trimming removed 7 bases at V and 7 bases at J, with 22 bases between. The CDR3 is made up of 15 amino acids. Per germline, CDR1 LNHDA and CDR2 SQIVND (reference sequence).

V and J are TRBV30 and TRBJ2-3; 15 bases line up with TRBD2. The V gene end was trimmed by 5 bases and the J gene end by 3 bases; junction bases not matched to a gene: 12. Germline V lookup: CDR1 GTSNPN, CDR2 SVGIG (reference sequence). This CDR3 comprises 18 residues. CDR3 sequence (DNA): TGTGCCTGGTTAACCGGGACTAGCGGGAGGAAGGCTACAGATACGCAGTATTTT. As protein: CAWLTGTSGRKATDTQYF.

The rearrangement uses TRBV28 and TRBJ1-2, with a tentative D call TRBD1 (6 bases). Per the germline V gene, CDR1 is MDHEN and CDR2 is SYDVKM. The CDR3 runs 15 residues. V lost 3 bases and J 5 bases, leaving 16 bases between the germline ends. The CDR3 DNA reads TGTGCCAGCAGTTTTGAGGGGGGAGGGTGGTATGGCTACACCTTC. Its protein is CASSFEGGGWYGYTF.

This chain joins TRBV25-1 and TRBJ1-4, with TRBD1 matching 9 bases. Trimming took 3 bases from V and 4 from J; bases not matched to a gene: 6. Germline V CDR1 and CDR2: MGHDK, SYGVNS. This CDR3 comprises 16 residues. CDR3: CASSERTGAINEKLFF. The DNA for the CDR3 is TGTGCCAGCAGTGAGAGGACAGGGGCAATTAATGAAAAACTGTTTTTT.

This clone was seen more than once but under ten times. The CDR3 loop is CATSVQGGTGELFF. In nucleotides, the CDR3 is TGTGCCACCAGTGTCCAGGGTGGCACCGGGGAGCTGTTTTTT. The rearrangement uses TRBV24-1 and TRBJ2-2, with a possible D match to TRBD1 (5 bases). The V gene's germline CDR1 is KGHDR and CDR2 SFDVKD. This CDR3 has 14 residues. V lost 5 bases and J lost 4, with 10 bases in between.

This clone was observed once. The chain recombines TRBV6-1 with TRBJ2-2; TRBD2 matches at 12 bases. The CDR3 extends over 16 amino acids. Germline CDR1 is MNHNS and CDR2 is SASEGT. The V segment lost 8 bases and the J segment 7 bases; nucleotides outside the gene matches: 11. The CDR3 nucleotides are TGTGCCAGCCGTGGACTAGCGGGGAGAGAGGTCGGGGAGCTGTTTTTT. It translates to CASRGLAGREVGELFF.